These T cell receptor beta chains were read from a single sample in a study of blood T cell repertoires in COVID-19. Clones were sequenced by immunoSEQ multiplex PCR, and TCRdb holds only the in-frame ones, with some missing. In the table there are 60,000 to 95,000 clones, roughly nine tenths of which are singletons. Specimen: peripheral blood. Receptors were obtained from a woman aged 80 or older with active or convalescent COVID-19. The CDR3 runs from the conserved cysteine through the conserved F or W. Each record gives: D gene, J gene, clone size, V gene, CDR3 DNA, CDR3 protein. A D gene is named only where the DNA matches it firmly. Part of the rows lack a size; the others show once, few, many or a class for expanded clones.

D: .; J: TRBJ2-5; size: .; V: TRBV15; DNA: TGTGCCACCAGCAGAGATTACGGGGTAACAGAGACCCAGTACTTC; CDR3: CATSRDYGVTETQYF
D: .; J: TRBJ2-3; size: .; V: TRBV18; DNA: TGTGCCAGCTCACCACAGCGGGTAGGCACAGATACGCAGTATTTT; CDR3: CASSPQRVGTDTQYF
D: TRBD2; J: TRBJ2-2; size: .; V: TRBV7-8; DNA: TGTGCCAGCAGCGAACAGGCTATCTACTCGGGGGGCGGGGAGCTGTTTTTT; CDR3: CASSEQAIYSGGGELFF
D: TRBD2; J: TRBJ2-1; size: .; V: TRBV19; DNA: TGTGCCAGTAGTACTAGCGGGCGCAATGAGCAGTTCTTC; CDR3: CASSTSGRNEQFF
D: .; J: TRBJ1-1; size: .; V: TRBV28; DNA: TGTGCCAGCAAAGCAGGGCCCAAGAGCGCTTTCTTT; CDR3: CASKAGPKSAFF
D: TRBD1; J: TRBJ1-5; size: .; V: TRBV7-9; DNA: TGTGCCAGCAGCTTAGTGTTCGAGGGACAGGGGAGGAATCAGCCCCAGCATTTT; CDR3: CASSLVFEGQGRNQPQHF
D: .; J: TRBJ1-1; size: .; V: TRBV7-9; DNA: TGTGCCAGCAGCTTAGGGCAGGGGACTGAAGCTTTCTTT; CDR3: CASSLGQGTEAFF
D: TRBD1; J: TRBJ1-5; size: once; V: TRBV18; DNA: TGTGCCAGCTCATCGGACAGGGTTGGCATTCAGCCCCAGCATTTT; CDR3: CASSSDRVGIQPQHF
D: .; J: TRBJ1-1; size: few; V: TRBV21-1; DNA: TGTGCCAGCACTGGACAGGGGATGAACACTGAAGCTTTCTTT; CDR3: CASTGQGMNTEAFF
D: TRBD2; J: TRBJ2-1; size: .; V: TRBV5-6; DNA: TGTGCCAGCAGCTTGATGAGCGGGGGTAATGAGCAGTTCTTC; CDR3: CASSLMSGGNEQFF
D: .; J: TRBJ1-1; size: .; V: TRBV12-3/TRBV12-4; DNA: TGTGCCAGCAGTTTAGTCAGGAACACTGAAGCTTTCTTT; CDR3: CASSLVRNTEAFF
D: .; J: TRBJ2-3; size: .; V: TRBV3-1/TRBV3-2; DNA: TGTGCCAGCAGCTCACTAGCCTCAGATACGCAGTATTTT; CDR3: CASSSLASDTQYF
D: .; J: TRBJ2-5; size: once; V: TRBV4-3; DNA: TGCGCCAGCAGCCAAGATCGAAGGGGGGAGACCCAGTACTTC; CDR3: CASSQDRRGETQYF
D: .; J: TRBJ1-1; size: .; V: TRBV27; DNA: TGTGCCAGCAGTTTCTCGGTGAACACTGAAGCTTTCTTT; CDR3: CASSFSVNTEAFF
D: TRBD1; J: TRBJ1-1; size: .; V: TRBV30; DNA: TGTGCCTGGAGTGTAGGGACAGGGTGGACTGAAGCTTTCTTT; CDR3: CAWSVGTGWTEAFF
D: TRBD2; J: TRBJ2-5; size: .; V: TRBV5-4; DNA: TGTGCCAGCAGCTTGGTTTTAGCGGGGGGGGAGACCCAGTACTTC; CDR3: CASSLVLAGGETQYF
D: .; J: TRBJ2-2; size: .; V: TRBV12-3/TRBV12-4; DNA: TGTGCCAGCAGCCCCGGTATCGGGGAGCTGTTTTTT; CDR3: CASSPGIGELFF
D: TRBD1; J: TRBJ2-2; size: once; V: TRBV4-3; DNA: TGCGCCAGCAGCCAATCAGGGGGAATGAACACCGGGGAGCTGTTTTTT; CDR3: CASSQSGGMNTGELFF
D: .; J: TRBJ2-3; size: .; V: TRBV3-1/TRBV3-2; DNA: TGTGCCAGCAGCCCCGTAGAGAGGAGGGCAGATACGCAGTATTTT; CDR3: CASSPVERRADTQYF
D: .; J: TRBJ2-1; size: .; V: TRBV18; DNA: TGTGCCAGCTCCCCTACCTGGAATGAGCAGTTCTTC; CDR3: CASSPTWNEQFF
D: .; J: TRBJ1-6; size: .; V: TRBV2; DNA: TGTGCCAGCAGTGGGCAGGGGAGTTCACCCCTCCACTTT; CDR3: CASSGQGSSPLHF
D: .; J: TRBJ1-6; size: .; V: TRBV21-1; DNA: TGTGCCAGCAGCAAAAGTAGCTCGGCTTCACCCCTCCACTTT; CDR3: CASSKSSSASPLHF
D: .; J: TRBJ2-1; size: .; V: TRBV6-5; DNA: TGTGCCAGCAGTCGACGGGTGAGCTCCTACAATGAGCAGTTCTTC; CDR3: CASSRRVSSYNEQFF
D: .; J: TRBJ1-2; size: .; V: TRBV7-8; DNA: TGTGCCAGCAGCTTAGCGATACAGTCCTATGGCTACACCTTC; CDR3: CASSLAIQSYGYTF
D: .; J: TRBJ1-2; size: .; V: TRBV28; DNA: TGTGCCAGCAGTTTACCACAAACCTATGGCTACACCTTC; CDR3: CASSLPQTYGYTF
D: TRBD1; J: TRBJ1-4; size: .; V: TRBV9; DNA: TGTGCCAGCAGCCAGACAGGGGATAATGAAAAACTGTTTTTT; CDR3: CASSQTGDNEKLFF
D: .; J: TRBJ1-4; size: .; V: TRBV19; DNA: TGTGCCAGTAGTTCTTTTGGACAGCGATCCGAAAAACTGTTTTTT; CDR3: CASSSFGQRSEKLFF
D: TRBD2; J: TRBJ2-2; size: .; V: TRBV4-1; DNA: TGCGCCAGCAGCCAGGGATACCTAGCGGGGGGGCCCGGCGGGGAGCTGTTTTTT; CDR3: CASSQGYLAGGPGGELFF
D: .; J: TRBJ1-1; size: .; V: TRBV6-2/TRBV6-3; DNA: TGTGCCAGCAGTTACACAGGGAAGGGTACTGAAGCTTTCTTT; CDR3: CASSYTGKGTEAFF
D: .; J: TRBJ2-2; size: .; V: TRBV4-1; DNA: TGCGCCAGCAGCCAAGATTACGGGGGTAGCACCGGGGAGCTGTTTTTT; CDR3: CASSQDYGGSTGELFF
D: TRBD2; J: TRBJ2-5; size: .; V: TRBV4-1; DNA: TGCGCCAGCAGCCTCCTCGGGACTAGCGGACAAGAGACCCAGTACTTC; CDR3: CASSLLGTSGQETQYF
D: TRBD1; J: TRBJ1-5; size: .; V: TRBV19; DNA: TGTGCCAGTACTCCGGGACAGTCATACCAGCCCCAGCATTTT; CDR3: CASTPGQSYQPQHF
D: .; J: TRBJ2-2; size: .; V: TRBV27; DNA: TGTGCCAGCAGTCTTAGGGGGGGGTTCGCGAACACCGGGGAGCTGTTTTTT; CDR3: CASSLRGGFANTGELFF
D: .; J: TRBJ1-3; size: .; V: TRBV5-1; DNA: TGCGCCAGCAGCTTGGCCCAGCAGGGCCGTGTCTCTGGAAACACCATATATTTT; CDR3: CASSLAQQGRVSGNTIYF
D: .; J: TRBJ1-2; size: .; V: TRBV3-1/TRBV3-2; DNA: TGTGCCAGCAGCCAAGATGGGCGGACATCCTATGGCTACACCTTC; CDR3: CASSQDGRTSYGYTF
D: .; J: TRBJ1-5; size: .; V: TRBV28; DNA: TGTGCCAGCAGTTTTGGGCAGCAGAGCAATCAGCCCCAGCATTTT; CDR3: CASSFGQQSNQPQHF
D: .; J: TRBJ2-2; size: .; V: TRBV24-1; DNA: TGTGCCACCAGGACACCGAACACCGGGGAGCTGTTTTTT; CDR3: CATRTPNTGELFF
D: .; J: TRBJ2-1; size: .; V: TRBV7-2; DNA: TGTGCCAGCAGCTCGCTCCCGATTAGGGGTGAGCAGTTCTTC; CDR3: CASSSLPIRGEQFF
D: TRBD1; J: TRBJ2-5; size: .; V: TRBV27; DNA: TGTGCCAGCAGTTTAGCGCCAGGGGGCCAAGAGACCCAGTACTTC; CDR3: CASSLAPGGQETQYF
D: .; J: TRBJ2-5; size: .; V: TRBV27; DNA: TGTGCCAGCAGTCTTCTTGGGGCAGAAGAGACCCAGTACTTC; CDR3: CASSLLGAEETQYF
D: TRBD1; J: TRBJ2-7; size: .; V: TRBV6-5; DNA: TGTGCCAGCAGCTTTGGACAGGGGAGGCACGAGCAGTACTTC; CDR3: CASSFGQGRHEQYF
D: .; J: TRBJ2-7; size: .; V: TRBV4-1; DNA: TGCGCCAGCAAAGGGGGTAGCTACTACGAGCAGTACTTC; CDR3: CASKGGSYYEQYF
D: .; J: TRBJ2-3; size: .; V: TRBV7-9; DNA: TGTGCCAGTGATACGGGGGGCACAGATACGCAGTATTTT; CDR3: CASDTGGTDTQYF
D: TRBD1; J: TRBJ1-1; size: .; V: TRBV2; DNA: TGTGCCGGGCTGGGACAGGGGGCCGCTGAAGCTTTCTTT; CDR3: CAGLGQGAAEAFF
D: .; J: TRBJ1-3; size: .; V: TRBV24-1; DNA: TGTGCCACCCAAGACAGCCACTCTGGAAACACCATATATTTT; CDR3: CATQDSHSGNTIYF
D: .; J: TRBJ2-7; size: .; V: TRBV6-6; DNA: TGTGCCAGCAGTCTAACCTCCCGGACAACAAGCTCCTACGAGCAGTACTTC; CDR3: CASSLTSRTTSSYEQYF
D: TRBD1; J: TRBJ1-2; size: .; V: TRBV5-4; DNA: TGTGCCAGCAGCCTGGGACAGGGGGCTTTTGGCTACACCTTC; CDR3: CASSLGQGAFGYTF
D: TRBD2; J: TRBJ2-3; size: .; V: TRBV20-1; DNA: TGCAGTGCTAGTATAGCGGGGTTAGATACGCAGTATTTT; CDR3: CSASIAGLDTQYF
D: .; J: TRBJ2-3; size: .; V: TRBV11-2; DNA: TGTGCCAGCAGCCTACCCCTTATCCCCTCCACAGATACGCAGTATTTT; CDR3: CASSLPLIPSTDTQYF
D: .; J: TRBJ1-5; size: .; V: TRBV10-3; DNA: TGTGCCATCAGTGAGTCGGGAGTACCCAGCAATCAGCCCCAGCATTTT; CDR3: CAISESGVPSNQPQHF
D: .; J: TRBJ2-5; size: .; V: TRBV5-6; DNA: TGTGCCAGCAGCCGTGAGACCGGACACTCGAAACACCAAGAGACCCAGTACTTC; CDR3: CASSRETGHSKHQETQYF
D: .; J: TRBJ2-1; size: .; V: TRBV24-1; DNA: TGTGCCACCAGTGACTCCCGCCAGATCCCGATCTTC; CDR3: CATSDSRQIPIF
D: TRBD1; J: TRBJ2-2; size: .; V: TRBV4-3; DNA: TGCGCCAGCAGCCAGCCTACGGACAGGGCCAACACCGGGGAGCTGTTTTTT; CDR3: CASSQPTDRANTGELFF
D: .; J: TRBJ1-2; size: .; V: TRBV24-1; DNA: TGTGCCACCAGTGTCGGGGTTGGGACAAATGGCTACACCTTC; CDR3: CATSVGVGTNGYTF
D: .; J: TRBJ1-1; size: .; V: TRBV19; DNA: TGTGCCAGTAGTCCCCGACAGAATTTGAACACTGAAGCTTTCTTT; CDR3: CASSPRQNLNTEAFF
D: TRBD1; J: TRBJ1-3; size: .; V: TRBV27; DNA: TGTGCCAGCAGTGACGTAGGGGGCTCGAGAAACACCATATATTTT; CDR3: CASSDVGGSRNTIYF
D: TRBD1; J: TRBJ1-4; size: .; V: TRBV10-3; DNA: TGTGCCATCAGTGATATTACAGGGGGCGGTGATGAAAAACTGTTTTTT; CDR3: CAISDITGGGDEKLFF